The present entry profiles one T cell receptor beta chain with its context. This sample stems from a study of blood T cell repertoires in COVID-19. Study-wide background: The samples span acute and convalescent COVID-19 from the United States, Italy and Spain. T cells, B-cell-depleted T cells, or PBMCs provided the cDNA or gDNA that served as material.

In the original processing: By means of reference gene primer amplification, nucleated cell counts were estimated. The repertoire was sequenced with immunoSEQ multiplex PCR; TCRdb's copy has only in-frame clones and lacks some. The V and J calls and the clone size are those of that table, but D and trimming were determined from the DNA. The sample has 130,000 to 150,000 clones; approximately 88% are singletons. CDR3 length: 16 amino acids. The TCR was taken from a woman between 45 and 60 years old with acute or convalescent COVID-19. The chain employs TRBV21-1 and TRBJ2-3; the tabulated D call, TRBD1, remains unverified against the DNA. TRBV21-1 is deemed a pseudogene. Sequencing was performed on peripheral blood. DNA for the CDR3: TGTGCCAGCAGCAAAAGGGACAGGGGAGGCACAGATACGCAGTATTTT. Its protein is CASSKRDRGGTDTQYF.